These 21 T cell receptor beta chains were sequenced from one sample in a study of human T cells and chemical hapten exposure. One entry per CDR3 protein results from TCRdb running MiXCR on the RACE reads. The top ten clones hold around 7.3% of a sample with about 69,000 distinct CDR3 sequences, approximately 10% of them seen once. Regarding time point: patch test 2, 6 weeks after DPC sensitization. The treatment was: therapeutic diphenylcyclopropenone sensitization with weekly scalp DPC. Source: whole blood, taken in connection with sensitization to the hapten diphenylcyclopropenone (DPC). These TCRs come from a woman aged 50 to 60 with alopecia areata. Some clones in this sample may be carry-over from other donors' samples.

The chain employs TRBV9 and TRBJ1-1; D is undetermined. V lost 3 bases, J lost 8 bases, and 5 bases lay in between. Germline CDR1 SGDLS, CDR2 YYNGEE. The CDR3 has 10 amino acids. Here the CDR3 reads CASSETEAFF. As DNA, the CDR3 is TGTGCCAGCAGCGAGACAGAAGCTTTCTTT.

The chain recombines TRBV5-1 with TRBJ2-1; 8 bases align to TRBD2. Germline assignment: CDR1 SGHRS and CDR2 YFSETQ. Trimming removed 1 base from V and 10 bases from J; junction bases left unmatched: 10. This CDR3 contains 15 residues. The CDR3 sequence is CASSLYSGGRQEQFF. CDR3 DNA: TGCGCCAGCAGCTTGTATTCGGGAGGGCGTCAGGAGCAGTTCTTC.

In this sample, this clonotype turned up many times. The J gene is TRBJ2-7, the V gene TRBV11-2; perhaps TRBD2 as D (6 bases). Germline V gives CDR1 SGHAT, CDR2 FQNNGV. This CDR3 contains 15 residues. V was cut by 0 bases and J by 7 bases, with 16 bases left in between. The CDR3 loop is CASSLDAGTGREQYF. Here the CDR3 DNA reads TGTGCCAGCAGCTTAGATGCGGGGACGGGTCGGGAGCAGTACTTC. The whole variable domain, filled in from reference TRBV11-2 and TRBJ2-7, reads EAGVAQSPRYKIIEKRQSVAFWCNPISGHATLYWYQQILGQGPKLLIQFQNNGVVDDSQLPKDRFSAERLKGVDSTLKIQPAKLEDSAVYLCASSLDAGTGREQYFGPGTRLTVT.

Many counts were recorded for this clonotype. The rearrangement joins TRBV18 to TRBJ2-7; 10 nucleotides align to TRBD1. The junction had 1 base not matched to a gene; V was cut back by 3 bases and J by 2 bases. The CDR3 is 14 amino acids. Germline CDR1 KGHSH, CDR2 LQKENI. The CDR3, as DNA: TGTGCCAGCTCACCGGGACAGGGGACCTACGAGCAGTACTTC. Protein product: CASSPGQGTYEQYF.

This clonotype was picked up many times. The chain employs TRBV7-2 and TRBJ1-4; 8 positions agree with TRBD1. CDR1 is SGHTA and CDR2 is FQGNSA in the germline V gene. This CDR3 region has 15 residues. V was clipped by 5 bases and J by 3 bases; unmatched bases: 5. The CDR3 DNA reads TGTGCCAGCAGCCCTGCGGGACAGGCTAATGAAAAACTGTTTTTT. It specifies CASSPAGQANEKLFF.

This clonotype was counted only a few times. The J gene is TRBJ2-3, the V gene TRBV4-1; D gene unclear. Deletions cut 4 bases from V and 6 bases from J, with 14 bases between. CDR1 and CDR2 (germline): MGHRA, YSYEKL. This CDR3 is built from 14 residues. CDR3 nucleotide sequence: TGCGCCAGCAGCCTGGAGCTAGAAGAGGATACGCAGTATTTT. Its protein is CASSLELEEDTQYF.

This clonotype was seen a single time. A clone one base away is much larger, so this may be a read error. The chain couples TRBV2 to TRBJ1-1; 7 nucleotides align to TRBD1. The CDR3 length is 13 residues. Germline CDR1 is SNHLY and CDR2 is FYNNEI. The CDR3 is CASSPQGRTEALF. For the CDR3, the DNA is TGTGCCAGCAGTCCACAGGGGCGGACTGAAGCTTTATTT.

The chain has TRBV5-1 and TRBJ1-4; maybe TRBD1 (5 bases). Trimming removed 4 bases from V and 0 bases from J, with 7 bases in between. Germline CDR1 SGHRS, CDR2 YFSETQ. The CDR3 has 14 residues. The CDR3, as DNA: TGCGCCAGCAGCGCGGGGGCAACTAATGAAAAACTGTTTTTT. It translates to CASSAGATNEKLFF.

This clonotype was seen ten or more times. This rearrangement joins TRBV20-1 to TRBJ2-5; TRBD1 is a possible D gene (5 bases). The CDR3 has 15 amino acids. Germline-derived CDR1 and CDR2 are DFQATT and SNEGSKA (reference sequence). V dropped 0 bases and J dropped 5 bases, with 16 bases sitting between them. The chain's CDR3 is CSARDTLGQGETQYF. CDR3 sequence (DNA): TGCAGTGCTAGAGATACCCTTGGGCAGGGCGAGACCCAGTACTTC.

With regard to this clonotype: A junction end diverges from the germline sequence, so it may reflect a read error. The V call is TRBV3-1, the J call TRBJ2-7, with D perhaps being TRBD1 or TRBD2 (5 bases each). This CDR3 has 13 amino acids. Germline assignment: CDR1 LGHDT and CDR2 YNNKEL (reference sequence). The CDR3 is CACSPGPKYEQYF. CDR3 coding DNA: TGTGCCTGCAGCCCGGGACCTAAATACGAGCAGTACTTC.

V gene TRBV29-1 combines with J gene TRBJ1-2; 7 nucleotides align to TRBD1. The CDR3 consists of 13 residues. Germline assignment: CDR1 SQVTM and CDR2 ANQGSEA. Trimming cost V 6 bases and J 2 bases; bases outside gene matches: 6. The DNA of the CDR3 is TGCAGCGTAACTGGACAGGCGAACTATGGCTACACCTTC. Protein product: CSVTGQANYGYTF.

This clonotype was recorded a few times. The chain links TRBV28 to TRBJ2-3; the match to TRBD2 covers 8 bases. J gave up 1 base and V 5 bases, and 5 bases lay outside the gene matches. This CDR3 spans 15 amino acids. Germline V gives CDR1 MDHEN, CDR2 SYDVKM. CDR3 in amino acids: CASSGGTRRTDTQYF. The CDR3 DNA sequence: TGTGCCAGCAGTGGCGGGACTAGGCGCACAGATACGCAGTATTTT.

The sample holds many counts of this clonotype. CDR3 DNA sequence: TGTGCCAGCTCACCACCCGACAGGGCGGGGAGAACTGAAGCTTTCTTT. Translating gives CASSPPDRAGRTEAFF. The genes are TRBV18 and TRBJ1-1; TRBD1 aligns across 7 bases. The V segment lost 0 bases and the J segment 5 bases; nucleotides outside the gene matches: 9. The CDR3 loop spans 16 amino acids. Germline CDR1 and CDR2: KGHSH and LQKENI.

There are a few counts of this clonotype. This chain's CDR3 is CASRPGTATNEKLFF. The CDR3 DNA follows: TGTGCCAGCAGGCCAGGGACAGCAACTAATGAAAAACTGTTTTTT. This chain connects TRBV11-2 to TRBJ1-4; 7 nucleotides align to TRBD1. This CDR3 region has 15 residues. From germline, CDR1 is SGHAT and CDR2 FQNNGV. V lost 6 bases and J lost 0; bases outside the gene matches: 4. Looking up the rest from reference TRBV11-2 and TRBJ1-4 gives the full variable domain: EAGVAQSPRYKIIEKRQSVAFWCNPISGHATLYWYQQILGQGPKLLIQFQNNGVVDDSQLPKDRFSAERLKGVDSTLKIQPAKLEDSAVYLCASRPGTATNEKLFFGSGTQLSVL.

This clonotype was detected only a few times. The V call is TRBV5-4, the J call TRBJ2-5; TRBD2 aligns across 7 bases. CDR1 and CDR2 (germline): SGHNT, YYREEE (reference sequence). CDR3 length equals 15 residues. V lost 2 bases to trimming and J lost 4 bases; unmatched junction nucleotides: 8. CDR3 in DNA: TGTGCCAGCAGCTTTGGGGGAGGGCCGGGAGAGACCCAGTACTTC. Translated, it gives CASSFGGGPGETQYF.

This clonotype was recorded at least ten times. The gene calls are TRBV20-1 and TRBJ1-2; D not resolved. V was shortened by 4 bases and J by 4 bases, with 16 bases between the two germline ends. In germline, CDR1 is DFQATT, CDR2 SNEGSKA (reference sequence). This CDR3 comprises 14 residues. CDR3: CSATVSADSYGYTF. The CDR3 DNA reads as TGCAGTGCTACCGTGTCAGCAGACTCCTATGGCTACACCTTC.

This clonotype was counted at least ten times. The V and J genes are TRBV6-6 and TRBJ2-5, with D perhaps being TRBD1 or TRBD2 (6 bases each). CDR1 is MNHNY, CDR2 SVGAGI, per germline (reference sequence). Trimming shortened V by 7 bases and J by 5 bases, and 26 bases separated the two germline ends. The CDR3 runs to 17 residues. In nucleotides, the CDR3 is TGTGCCAGCACCACGGGTCTTCCGGGGGCAGAAAAGGAGACCCAGTACTTC. This codes for CASTTGLPGAEKETQYF.

This clonotype was seen only a few times. This sequence joins TRBV20-1 and TRBJ1-4; D is unclear. V lost 1 base, J lost 1 base, and 10 bases lay in between. The CDR3 has 15 residues. From germline, CDR1 is DFQATT and CDR2 SNEGSKA (reference sequence). CDR3 region: CSARVPGLTNEKLFF. CDR3 DNA sequence: TGCAGTGCTAGAGTCCCGGGATTAACTAATGAAAAACTGTTTTTT.

This clonotype occurred a few times. The chain links TRBV6-2 or TRBV6-3 to TRBJ2-7; D possibly corresponds to TRBD2 (6 bases). This CDR3 is 16 amino acids long. In germline, CDR1 is MNHEY, CDR2 SVGEGT. Trimming took off 5 bases at V and 4 bases at J, with 21 bases between the two ends. The CDR3 DNA reads TGTGCCAGCAGTCCCACTGGTAACCGGGGGTTTTACGAGCAGTACTTC. Its protein product is CASSPTGNRGFYEQYF.

This clonotype was seen only a few times. The chain joins TRBV7-2 to TRBJ1-1; D gene ambiguous. This CDR3 spans 14 amino acids. V lost 4 bases, J lost 3 bases, and 12 bases lay in between. In germline, CDR1 is SGHTA, CDR2 FQGNSA. The CDR3 loop reads CASSSLGEDTEAFF. In DNA, the CDR3 is TGTGCCAGCAGCTCGCTAGGAGAGGACACTGAAGCTTTCTTT.

The V call is TRBV29-1, the J call TRBJ2-6; D uncertain. In germline, CDR1 is SQVTM, CDR2 ANQGSEA. The CDR3 has 14 amino acids. V was clipped by 2 bases and J by 0 bases, with 5 bases between them. CDR3 region: CSVERSSGANVLTF. CDR3 coding DNA: TGCAGCGTTGAACGGTCCTCTGGGGCCAACGTCCTGACTTTC.